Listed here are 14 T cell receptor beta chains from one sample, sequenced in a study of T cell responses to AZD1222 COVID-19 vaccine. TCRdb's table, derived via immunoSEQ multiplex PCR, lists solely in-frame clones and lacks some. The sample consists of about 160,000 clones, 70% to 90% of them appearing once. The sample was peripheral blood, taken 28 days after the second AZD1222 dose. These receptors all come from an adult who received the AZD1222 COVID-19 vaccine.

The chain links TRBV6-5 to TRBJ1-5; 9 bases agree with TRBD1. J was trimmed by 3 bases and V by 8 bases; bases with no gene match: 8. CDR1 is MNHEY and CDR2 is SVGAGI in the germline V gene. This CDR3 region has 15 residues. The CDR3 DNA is TGTGCCAGCGGGTCGGGACAGGGACTCAATCAGCCCCAGCATTTT. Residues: CASGSGQGLNQPQHF.

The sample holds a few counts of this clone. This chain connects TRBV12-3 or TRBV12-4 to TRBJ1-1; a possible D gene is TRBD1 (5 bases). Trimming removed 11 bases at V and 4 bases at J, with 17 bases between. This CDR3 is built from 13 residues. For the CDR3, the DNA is TGTGCCGGCAAACGATTCGGGGCCACTGAAGCTTTCTTT. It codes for CAGKRFGATEAFF.

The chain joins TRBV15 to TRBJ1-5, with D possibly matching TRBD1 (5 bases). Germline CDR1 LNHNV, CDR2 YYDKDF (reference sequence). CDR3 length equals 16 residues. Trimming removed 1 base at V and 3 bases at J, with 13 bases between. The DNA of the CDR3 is TGTGCCACCAGCAGAGTAGGGACGCCTTTCAATCAGCCCCAGCATTTT. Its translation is CATSRVGTPFNQPQHF.

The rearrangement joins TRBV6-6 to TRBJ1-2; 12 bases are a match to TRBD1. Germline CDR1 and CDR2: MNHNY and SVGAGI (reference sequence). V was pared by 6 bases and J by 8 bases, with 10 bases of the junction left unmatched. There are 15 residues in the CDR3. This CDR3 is CASSHGTGGSGGYTF. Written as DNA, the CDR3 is TGTGCCAGCAGCCACGGGACAGGGGGCTCGGGCGGCTACACCTTC.

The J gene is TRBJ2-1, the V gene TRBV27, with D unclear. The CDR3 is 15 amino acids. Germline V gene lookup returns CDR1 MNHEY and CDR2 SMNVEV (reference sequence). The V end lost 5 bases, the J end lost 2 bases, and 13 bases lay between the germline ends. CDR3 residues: CASSLNGLPYNEQFF. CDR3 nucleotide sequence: TGTGCCAGCAGTCTAAACGGGCTCCCCTACAATGAGCAGTTCTTC.

The CDR3 here is CASSLGQGTRNQPQHF. The CDR3 DNA sequence: TGTGCCAGCAGCCTGGGACAGGGGACGCGCAATCAGCCCCAGCATTTT. The chain couples TRBV14 to TRBJ1-5; 10 bases match TRBD1. Germline CDR1 reads SGHDN; CDR2 reads FVKESK. CDR3 length: 16 amino acids. V shed 4 bases, J shed 2 bases, and the junction held 5 bases outside the gene matches.

CDR3 DNA: TGTGCCACTTCTACAGGGCCCTATGGCTACACCTTC. Protein: CATSTGPYGYTF. The genes are TRBV10-3 and TRBJ1-2; weak D call: TRBD1 (6 bases). With 10 bases removed from V and 4 bases from J, the gap between germline ends came to 13 bases. Germline lookup yields CDR1 ENHRY and CDR2 SYGVKD. The CDR3 contains 12 residues.

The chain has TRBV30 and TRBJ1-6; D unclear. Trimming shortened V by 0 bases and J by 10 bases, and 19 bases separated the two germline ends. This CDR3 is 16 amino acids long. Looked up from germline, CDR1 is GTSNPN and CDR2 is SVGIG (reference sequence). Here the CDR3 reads CAWSVRLWVSGSPLHF. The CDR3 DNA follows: TGTGCCTGGAGTGTAAGGCTGTGGGTCTCGGGATCACCCCTCCACTTT.

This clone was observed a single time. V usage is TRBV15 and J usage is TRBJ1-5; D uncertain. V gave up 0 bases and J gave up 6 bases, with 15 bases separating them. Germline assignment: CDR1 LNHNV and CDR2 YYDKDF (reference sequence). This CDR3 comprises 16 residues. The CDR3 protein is CATSRDGSGRGQPQHF. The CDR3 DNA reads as TGTGCCACCAGCAGAGATGGATCAGGCCGGGGTCAGCCCCAGCATTTT.

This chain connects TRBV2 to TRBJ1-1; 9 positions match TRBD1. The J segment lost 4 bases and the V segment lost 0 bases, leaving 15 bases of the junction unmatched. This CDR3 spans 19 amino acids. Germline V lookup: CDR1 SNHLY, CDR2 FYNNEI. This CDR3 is CASSEALFRRTGGGTEAFF. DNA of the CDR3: TGTGCCAGCAGTGAAGCGCTTTTTCGAAGAACAGGGGGCGGCACTGAAGCTTTCTTT. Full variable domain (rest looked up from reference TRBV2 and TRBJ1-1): EPEVTQTPSHQVTQMGQEVILRCVPISNHLYFYWYRQILGQKVEFLVSFYNNEISEKSEIFDDQFSVERPDGSNFTLKIRSTKLEDSAMYFCASSEALFRRTGGGTEAFFGQGTRLTVV.

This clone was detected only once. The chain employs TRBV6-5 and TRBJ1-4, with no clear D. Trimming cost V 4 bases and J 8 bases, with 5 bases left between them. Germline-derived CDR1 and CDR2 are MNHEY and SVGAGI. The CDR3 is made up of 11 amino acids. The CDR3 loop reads CASSSAEKLFF. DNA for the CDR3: TGTGCCAGCAGTTCTGCCGAAAAACTGTTTTTT.

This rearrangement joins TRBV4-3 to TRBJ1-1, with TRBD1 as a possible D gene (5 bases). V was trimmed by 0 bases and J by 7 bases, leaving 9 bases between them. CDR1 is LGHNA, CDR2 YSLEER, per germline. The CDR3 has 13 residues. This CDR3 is CASSQDRGGEAFF. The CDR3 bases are TGCGCCAGCAGCCAAGATCGCGGGGGTGAAGCTTTCTTT.

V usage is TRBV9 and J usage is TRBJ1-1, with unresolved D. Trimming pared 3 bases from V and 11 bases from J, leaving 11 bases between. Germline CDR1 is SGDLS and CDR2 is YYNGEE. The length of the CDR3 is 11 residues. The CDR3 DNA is TGTGCCAGCAGCGAGAAAGGGTCGGCTTTCTTT. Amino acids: CASSEKGSAFF.

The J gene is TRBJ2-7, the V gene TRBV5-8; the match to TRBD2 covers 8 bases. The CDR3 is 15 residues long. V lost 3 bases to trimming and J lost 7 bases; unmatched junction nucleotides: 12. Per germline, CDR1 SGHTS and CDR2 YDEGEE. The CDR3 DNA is TGTGCCAGCAGCTCCCGATTAGCGGGGTCGGGGGAGCAGTACTTC. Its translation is CASSSRLAGSGEQYF.